Following are 4 T cell receptor beta chains from one sample sequenced in a study of blood T cells in healthy people across ages. For the second PCR, which ran for 7 to 11 cycles, a sample-barcoded 5' primer and a J-beta primer mix were used. TCRdb reprocessed the 5' RACE reads with MiXCR, giving one entry per CDR3 protein. This table has about a million distinct CDR3 sequences, roughly two fifths appearing once. Sequencing was carried out using blood. The source is a man aged 18 to 29 in good health.

This clonotype was recorded a few times. The rearrangement joins TRBV4-1 to TRBJ2-3, with a weak D call TRBD1 (5 bases). Germline CDR1 reads MGHRA; CDR2 reads YSYEKL. With 0 bases removed from V and 1 base from J, the gap between germline ends came to 8 bases. The CDR3 runs 15 residues. The CDR3 loop reads CASSQDFRGTDTQYF. CDR3 DNA sequence: TGCGCCAGCAGCCAAGACTTCAGGGGCACAGATACGCAGTATTTT.

With regard to this clonotype: An end of the junction does not agree with germline; a read error may underlie this. The chain joins TRBV5-1 to TRBJ1-2, with 7 bases matching TRBD1. Germline CDR1 SGHRS, CDR2 YFSETQ. The CDR3 spans 14 residues. The CDR3: CASILAGTAYGYTF. For the CDR3, the DNA is TGCGCCAGCATCTTGGCCGGGACAGCTTATGGCTACACCTTC. Combining the CDR3 with reference TRBV5-1 and TRBJ1-2 gives the whole variable domain KAGVTQTPRYLIKTRGQQVTLSCSPISGHRSVSWYQQTPGQGLQFLFEYFSETQRNKGNFPGRFSGRQFSNSRSEMNVSTLELGDSALYLCASILAGTAYGYTFGSGTRLTVV.

CDR3 protein: CASSDPTLYQETQYF. CDR3 coding DNA: TGTGCCAGCAGTGACCCGACCTTGTACCAAGAGACCCAGTACTTC. This sequence joins TRBV25-1 and TRBJ2-5, with unresolved D. Germline V gives CDR1 MGHDK, CDR2 SYGVNS. The CDR3 has 15 residues. V was trimmed by 3 bases and J by 0 bases, leaving 11 bases between them.

J is TRBJ1-4 and V is TRBV6-2 or TRBV6-3; weak D call: TRBD1 (5 bases). Trimming took off 8 bases at V and 5 bases at J, with 15 bases between the two ends. The CDR3 has 14 amino acids. Per germline, CDR1 MNHEY and CDR2 SVGEGT. CDR3 sequence (DNA): TGTGCCAGCGGAGAGACAGAAGAGAATGAAAAACTGTTTTTT. Protein product: CASGETEENEKLFF.